These 9 T cell receptor beta chains were sequenced from one sample in a study of control samples from healthy donors and cancer patients. Produced via immunoSEQ multiplex PCR; TCRdb's table is partial and in-frame only. Here the sample spans about 48,000 clones, roughly 92% being singletons. The specimen was PBMCs. Receptors originate from a woman in her forties or fifties with head and neck cancer.

This chain connects TRBV7-2 to TRBJ2-4; TRBD1 matches 9 bases. CDR1 is SGHTA, CDR2 FQGNSA, per germline. This CDR3 comprises 16 residues. V gave up 3 bases and J gave up 5 bases; unmatched junction bases: 8. The CDR3 loop is CASSFGTGFVENIQYF. In nucleotides, the CDR3 is TGTGCCAGCAGCTTCGGGACAGGGTTTGTCGAAAACATTCAGTACTTC.

V is TRBV28 and J is TRBJ1-5; D uncertain. Germline CDR1 is MDHEN and CDR2 is SYDVKM. Between the trimmed V and J ends, which lost 4 bases and 7 bases, there was a span of 11 bases. The CDR3 is made up of 13 amino acids. Written as DNA, the CDR3 is TGTGCCAGCAGTTACGGGCGAAGACAGCCCCAGCATTTT. It translates to CASSYGRRQPQHF.

V and J are TRBV7-2 and TRBJ2-1; D call uncertain. Germline loops: CDR1 SGHTA, CDR2 FQGNSA. The CDR3 length is 17 residues. With 1 base removed from V and 1 base from J, the gap between germline ends came to 14 bases. The DNA for the CDR3 is TGTGCCAGCAGCTTAGAGGATGGGATTTGGTCCTACAATGAGCAGTTCTTC. Translation gives CASSLEDGIWSYNEQFF.

This chain connects TRBV23-1 to TRBJ1-2; TRBD1 matches at 9 bases. TRBV23-1 is classed as an ORF, of uncertain function. The CDR3 is made up of 15 amino acids. V lost 3 bases and J lost 2; bases outside the gene matches: 4. The CDR3 reads CASSQGDRENYGYTF. The CDR3 DNA reads as TGCGCCAGCAGTCAGGGGGACAGGGAAAACTATGGCTACACCTTC.

This clone was picked up one time. This chain links TRBV6-5 with TRBJ1-2; D remains ambiguous. V dropped 1 base and J dropped 6 bases, with 9 bases sitting between them. This CDR3 contains 13 residues. The germline V gene encodes CDR1 MNHEY and CDR2 SVGAGI. The CDR3 DNA follows: TGTGCCAGCAGTTACTTGGGTGGCAATGGCTACACCTTC. Translation: CASSYLGGNGYTF.

This chain uses TRBV19 with TRBJ2-7, with 13 bases identical to TRBD2. The V segment lost 5 bases and the J segment 3 bases; nucleotides outside the gene matches: 7. CDR3 size: 16 residues. Germline V CDR1 and CDR2: LNHDA, SQIVND (reference sequence). CDR3 nucleotides: TGTGCCAGTAGTGCCGGACTAGCGGGAGCGGGCTACGAGCAGTACTTC. Its translation is CASSAGLAGAGYEQYF.

The CDR3 sequence is CASSSPSGGLAGELFF. The CDR3 coding sequence is TGTGCCAGCAGCTCACCTAGCGGGGGCTTAGCCGGGGAGCTGTTTTTT. V is TRBV11-3 and J is TRBJ2-2; 10 bases are shared with TRBD2. The CDR3 loop spans 16 amino acids. V shed 4 bases and J 6 bases; nucleotides not matched to a gene: 8. Germline V lookup: CDR1 SGHNT, CDR2 YENEEA.

Sample share makes this clone medium-sized. This sequence joins TRBV29-1 and TRBJ1-5; D uncertain. CDR1 is SQVTM and CDR2 is ANQGSEA in the germline V gene. Trimming stripped 4 bases from V and 0 bases from J, with 4 bases between. The CDR3 runs to 12 residues. CDR3 loop: CSVGDSNQPQHF. CDR3 sequence (DNA): TGCAGCGTTGGAGATAGCAATCAGCCCCAGCATTTT.

The chain uses TRBV7-2 and TRBJ2-1; TRBD1 aligns across 8 bases. The trim removed 5 bases at V and 3 bases at J, leaving 6 bases unmatched. The CDR3 is made up of 15 amino acids. CDR1 is SGHTA, CDR2 FQGNSA, per germline. Here the CDR3 reads CASSGGQVGYNEQFF. The CDR3 DNA sequence: TGTGCCAGCAGCGGGGGACAGGTCGGCTACAATGAGCAGTTCTTC.